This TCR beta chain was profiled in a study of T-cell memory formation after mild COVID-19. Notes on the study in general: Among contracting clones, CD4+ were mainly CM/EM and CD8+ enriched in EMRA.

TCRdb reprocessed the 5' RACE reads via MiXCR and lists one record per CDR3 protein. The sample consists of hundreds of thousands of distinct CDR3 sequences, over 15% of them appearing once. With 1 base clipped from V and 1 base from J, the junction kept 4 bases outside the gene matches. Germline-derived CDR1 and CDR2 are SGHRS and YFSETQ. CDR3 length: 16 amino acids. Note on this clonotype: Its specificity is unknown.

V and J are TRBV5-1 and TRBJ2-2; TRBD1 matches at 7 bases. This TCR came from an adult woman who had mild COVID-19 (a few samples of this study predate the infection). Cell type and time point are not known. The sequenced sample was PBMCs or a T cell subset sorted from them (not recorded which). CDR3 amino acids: CASSLTTGVNTGELFF. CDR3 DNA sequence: TGCGCCAGCAGCTTGACAACAGGGGTGAACACCGGGGAGCTGTTTTTT.